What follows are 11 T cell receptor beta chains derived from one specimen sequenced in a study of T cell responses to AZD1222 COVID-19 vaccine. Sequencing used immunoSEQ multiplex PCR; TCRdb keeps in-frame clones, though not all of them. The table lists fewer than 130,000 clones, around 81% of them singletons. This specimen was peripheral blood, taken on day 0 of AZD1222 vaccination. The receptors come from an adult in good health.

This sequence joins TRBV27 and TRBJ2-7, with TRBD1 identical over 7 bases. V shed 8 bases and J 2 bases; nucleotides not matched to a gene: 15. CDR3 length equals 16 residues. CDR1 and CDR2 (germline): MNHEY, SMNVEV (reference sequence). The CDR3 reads CASSSGGQVFPYEQYF. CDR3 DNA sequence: TGTGCCAGCTCCTCCGGTGGACAGGTCTTCCCCTACGAGCAGTACTTC.

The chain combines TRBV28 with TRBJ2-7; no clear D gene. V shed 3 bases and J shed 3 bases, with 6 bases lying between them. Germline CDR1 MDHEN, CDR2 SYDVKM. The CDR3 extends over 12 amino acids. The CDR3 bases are TGTGCCAGCAGTTTGGCTGTCTACGAGCAGTACTTC. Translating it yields CASSLAVYEQYF.

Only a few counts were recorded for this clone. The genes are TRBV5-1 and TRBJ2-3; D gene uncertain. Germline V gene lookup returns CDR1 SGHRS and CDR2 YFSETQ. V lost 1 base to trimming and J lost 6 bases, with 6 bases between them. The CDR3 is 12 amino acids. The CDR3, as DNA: TGCGCCAGCAGCTTGTTCTCCGATACGCAGTATTTT. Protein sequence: CASSLFSDTQYF.

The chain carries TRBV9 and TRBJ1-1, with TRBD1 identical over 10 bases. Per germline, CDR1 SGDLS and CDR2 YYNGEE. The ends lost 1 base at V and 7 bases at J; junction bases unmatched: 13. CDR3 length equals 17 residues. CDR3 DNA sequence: TGTGCCAGCAGCGTATCCCATCGACAGGGGGCGTACAATGAAGCTTTCTTT. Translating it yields CASSVSHRQGAYNEAFF.

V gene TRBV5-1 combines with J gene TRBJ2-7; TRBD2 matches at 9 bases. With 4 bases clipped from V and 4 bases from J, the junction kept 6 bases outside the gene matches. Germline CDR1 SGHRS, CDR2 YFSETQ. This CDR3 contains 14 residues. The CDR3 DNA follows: TGCGCCAGCAGCCAAGCGACTAGCGGATACGAGCAGTACTTC. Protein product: CASSQATSGYEQYF.

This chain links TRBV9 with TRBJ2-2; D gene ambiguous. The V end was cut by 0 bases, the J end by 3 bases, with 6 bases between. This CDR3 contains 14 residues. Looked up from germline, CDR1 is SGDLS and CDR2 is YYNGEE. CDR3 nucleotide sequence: TGTGCCAGCAGCGTAGGGCCAGACACCGGGGAGCTGTTTTTT. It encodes CASSVGPDTGELFF. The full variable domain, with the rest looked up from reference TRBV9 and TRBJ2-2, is DSGVTQTPKHLITATGQRVTLRCSPRSGDLSVYWYQQSLDQGLQFLIQYYNGEERAKGNILERFSAQQFPDLHSELNLSSLELGDSALYFCASSVGPDTGELFFGEGSRLTVL.

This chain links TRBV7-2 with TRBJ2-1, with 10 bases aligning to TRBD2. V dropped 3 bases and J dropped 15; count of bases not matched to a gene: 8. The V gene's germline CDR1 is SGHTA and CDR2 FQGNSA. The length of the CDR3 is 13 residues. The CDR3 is CASSLGLAGVVFF. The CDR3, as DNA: TGTGCCAGCAGCTTGGGGCTAGCGGGAGTTGTGTTCTTC. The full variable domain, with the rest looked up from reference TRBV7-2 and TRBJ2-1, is GAGVSQSPSNKVTEKGKDVELRCDPISGHTALYWYRQSLGQGLEFLIYFQGNSAPDKSGLPSDRFSAERTGGSVSTLTIQRTQQEDSAVYLCASSLGLAGVVFFGPGTRLTVL.

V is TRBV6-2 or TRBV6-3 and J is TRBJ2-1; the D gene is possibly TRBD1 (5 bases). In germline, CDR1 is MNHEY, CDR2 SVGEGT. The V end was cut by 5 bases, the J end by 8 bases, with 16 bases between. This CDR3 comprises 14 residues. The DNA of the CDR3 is TGTGCCAGCAGTCATCCACGGACACCAGATGAGCAGTTCTTC. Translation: CASSHPRTPDEQFF.

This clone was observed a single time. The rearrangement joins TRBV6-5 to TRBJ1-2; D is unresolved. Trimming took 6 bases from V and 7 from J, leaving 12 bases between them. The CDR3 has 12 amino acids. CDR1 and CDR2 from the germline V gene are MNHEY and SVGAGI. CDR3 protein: CASRLTSGGYTF. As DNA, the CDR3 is TGTGCCAGCAGACTTACTTCGGGTGGCTACACCTTC.

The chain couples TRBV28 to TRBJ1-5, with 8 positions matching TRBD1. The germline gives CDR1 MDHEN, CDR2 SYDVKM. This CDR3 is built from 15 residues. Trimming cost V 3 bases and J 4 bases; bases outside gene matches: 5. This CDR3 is CASSFQGARNQPQHF. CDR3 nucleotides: TGTGCCAGCAGTTTCCAGGGGGCAAGGAATCAGCCCCAGCATTTT. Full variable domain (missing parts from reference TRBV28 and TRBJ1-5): DVKVTQSSRYLVKRTGEKVFLECVQDMDHENMFWYRQDPGLGLRLIYFSYDVKMKEKGDIPEGYSVSREKKERFSLILESASTNQTSMYLCASSFQGARNQPQHFGDGTRLSIL.

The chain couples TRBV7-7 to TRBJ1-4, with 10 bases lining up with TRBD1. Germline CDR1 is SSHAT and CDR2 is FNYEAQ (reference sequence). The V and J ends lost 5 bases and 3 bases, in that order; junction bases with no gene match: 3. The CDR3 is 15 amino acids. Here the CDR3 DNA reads TGTGCCAGCAGCATCGGACAGGGGGCTAATGAAAAACTGTTTTTT. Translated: CASSIGQGANEKLFF.